The 22 T cell receptor beta chains below all came from one sample that was sequenced in a study of shared clonotypes between healthy human individuals. Using immunoSEQ multiplex PCR, the repertoire was profiled, and TCRdb retains in-frame clones only, with some absent. The table includes about 820,000 clones, around 93% detected once. CD8 cells regarded as naive lacked CD45RO, were positively chosen for CCR7, and omitted terminally differentiated effector memory CD45RA+ cells. The sample consisted of naive CD8+ T cells sorted from blood. The source is a man aged 25-40 years in good health.

The chain has TRBV9 and TRBJ2-2; 9 nucleotides line up with TRBD2. Germline CDR1 and CDR2: SGDLS and YYNGEE. This CDR3 is 14 amino acids long. The ends lost 4 bases at V and 5 bases at J; junction bases unmatched: 3. This CDR3 is CASSPSGRTGELFF. DNA for the CDR3: TGTGCCAGCAGCCCGAGCGGGAGGACCGGGGAGCTGTTTTTT.

This clone appeared once. The chain employs TRBV30 and TRBJ2-7; the D is unclear. CDR1 is GTSNPN and CDR2 is SVGIG in the germline V gene (reference sequence). The CDR3 has 12 amino acids. V was trimmed by 3 bases and J by 3 bases, leaving 9 bases between them. CDR3 nucleotide sequence: TGTGCCTGGAGGGGCTACGGCTACGAGCAGTACTTC. This codes for CAWRGYGYEQYF.

Only one count was recorded for this clone. The V call is TRBV18, the J call TRBJ2-1; a possible D gene is TRBD2 (6 bases). V lost 8 bases and J 0 bases, leaving 20 bases between the germline ends. Germline CDR1 and CDR2: KGHSH and LQKENI. The CDR3 spans 17 residues. CDR3 nucleotides: TGTGCCAGCCAAAATCGGGAGACAAGACTCTCCTACAATGAGCAGTTCTTC. As protein: CASQNRETRLSYNEQFF.

Written as DNA, the CDR3 is TGTGCCAGCAGCCTTGACCAGTGGTCCATAACCGGGGAGCTGTTTTTT. It yields the protein CASSLDQWSITGELFF. This chain joins TRBV2 and TRBJ2-2; D ambiguous. This CDR3 is 16 amino acids long. From germline, CDR1 is SNHLY and CDR2 FYNNEI. V was shortened by 6 bases and J by 5 bases, with 19 bases between the two germline ends.

Turning to this clone: Mismatch with germline at one junction end may stem from a read error. This chain uses TRBV25-1 with TRBJ2-7; D possibly matches TRBD1 or TRBD2 (7 bases each). Germline V gene data show CDR1 as MGHDK and CDR2 as SYGVNS. This CDR3 is 14 amino acids long. The CDR3 is CATSQGGSSYEQYF. CDR3 sequence (DNA): TGTGCCACCAGTCAGGGGGGGAGCTCCTACGAGCAGTACTTC.

This clone was detected a few times. The chain is built from TRBV7-9 and TRBJ1-4, with D hard to call. The V end was cut by 5 bases, the J end by 0 bases, with 7 bases between. The CDR3 is 14 amino acids. The V gene's germline CDR1 is SEHNR and CDR2 FQNEAQ (reference sequence). Here the CDR3 DNA reads TGTGCCAGCAGCCTTGAAGCAACTAATGAAAAACTGTTTTTT. This codes for CASSLEATNEKLFF.

V gene TRBV6-5 combines with J gene TRBJ2-3; a possible D gene is TRBD2 (7 bases). Trimming removed 0 bases at V and 5 bases at J, with 15 bases between. This CDR3 comprises 16 residues. Germline lookup yields CDR1 MNHEY and CDR2 SVGAGI. The CDR3 nucleotides are TGTGCCAGCAGTTACTCCGAGGGGGGGGCGAGAGATACGCAGTATTTT. Its protein is CASSYSEGGARDTQYF.

The V and J genes are TRBV4-3 and TRBJ1-1; maybe TRBD1 (6 bases). The V gene lost 1 base and the J gene lost 3 bases, with 12 bases spanning the gap. The germline V gene has CDR1 LGHNA and CDR2 YSLEER. The length of the CDR3 is 15 residues. The CDR3 nucleotides are TGCGCCAGCAGCCAAGTTATACAGGGCGACACTGAAGCTTTCTTT. As protein: CASSQVIQGDTEAFF.

This rearrangement joins TRBV27 to TRBJ1-1; D uncertain. This CDR3 has 16 residues. The V end lost 7 bases, the J end lost 1 base, and 19 bases lay between the germline ends. The germline CDR1 and CDR2 sequences are MNHEY and SMNVEV (reference sequence). CDR3 in DNA: TGTGCCAGCATGACCTGGATGAATGGGCCGAACACTGAAGCTTTCTTT. Its translation: CASMTWMNGPNTEAFF.

The rearrangement joins TRBV27 to TRBJ1-2, with D possibly matching TRBD1 (6 bases). Trimming removed 0 bases at V and 8 bases at J, with 7 bases between. The germline CDR1 and CDR2 sequences are MNHEY and SMNVEV (reference sequence). This CDR3 is built from 12 residues. The CDR3 DNA reads TGTGCCAGCAGTTTATCGGGGGCGGGCTACACCTTC. Protein product: CASSLSGAGYTF.

This rearrangement joins TRBV4-3 to TRBJ2-7, with 7 bases aligning to TRBD1. The CDR3 covers 15 residues. The germline V gene has CDR1 LGHNA and CDR2 YSLEER. V shed 2 bases and J 6 bases; nucleotides not matched to a gene: 10. The CDR3 sequence: CASSQSGTAYSEQYF. CDR3 in DNA: TGCGCCAGCAGCCAATCTGGGACAGCTTACTCCGAGCAGTACTTC.

This clone was recorded only once. This chain links TRBV4-1 with TRBJ2-1; TRBD2 agrees at 7 bases. V trimming: 3 bases; J trimming: 4 bases; junction bases outside the gene matches: 6. This CDR3 is built from 15 residues. Germline lookup yields CDR1 MGHRA and CDR2 YSYEKL. CDR3 DNA sequence: TGCGCCAGCAGCCACGTACTAGCGAGATACAATGAGCAGTTCTTC. This translates into CASSHVLARYNEQFF.

The V gene is TRBV10-1, the J gene TRBJ2-1; D gene uncertain. Germline V gene lookup returns CDR1 WNHNN and CDR2 SYGVQD (reference sequence). CDR3 length: 13 amino acids. The V end was cut by 0 bases, the J end by 10 bases, with 10 bases between. DNA for the CDR3: TGCGCCAGCAGTGAGTCGGGTGCTGCGGAGCAGTTCTTC. Protein: CASSESGAAEQFF.

The chain couples TRBV30 to TRBJ1-2; the D gene is possibly TRBD1 (5 bases). The CDR3 is 12 amino acids. CDR1 and CDR2 from the germline V gene are GTSNPN and SVGIG (reference sequence). V was trimmed by 3 bases and J by 2 bases, leaving 7 bases between them. The DNA of the CDR3 is TGTGCCTGGAGATGGGGGAACTATGGCTACACCTTC. It specifies CAWRWGNYGYTF.

This sequence joins TRBV4-1 and TRBJ2-1; 10 nucleotides agree with TRBD2. This CDR3 spans 17 amino acids. The V and J ends lost 1 base and 7 bases, in that order; junction bases with no gene match: 10. The germline gives CDR1 MGHRA, CDR2 YSYEKL. CDR3 in DNA: TGCGCCAGCAGCCAAGGACCGACAGCGGGAGGGTCTAATGAGCAGTTCTTC. Its translation: CASSQGPTAGGSNEQFF.

The J gene is TRBJ2-2, the V gene TRBV7-6, with TRBD1 matching 7 bases. Germline CDR1 SGHVS, CDR2 FNYEAQ. The CDR3 extends over 15 amino acids. V trimming: 5 bases; J trimming: 7 bases; junction bases outside the gene matches: 10. In DNA, the CDR3 is TGTGCCAGCAGCGACAGGGAATCCTCAAACGGGGAGCTGTTTTTT. As protein: CASSDRESSNGELFF.

The chain is built from TRBV7-9 and TRBJ2-7, with TRBD2 matching 7 bases. The CDR3 is 15 residues long. J lost 4 bases, V lost 5 bases, and 11 bases had no gene match. Germline V gene sequence: CDR1 SEHNR, CDR2 FQNEAQ (reference sequence). The CDR3 protein is CASSPRGEWGYEQYF. The CDR3 bases are TGTGCCAGCAGCCCCCGGGGGGAGTGGGGTTACGAGCAGTACTTC.

This rearrangement joins TRBV6-1 to TRBJ2-7, with 11 bases matching TRBD1. Germline V lookup: CDR1 MNHNS, CDR2 SASEGT. The V and J ends lost 4 bases and 6 bases, in that order; junction bases with no gene match: 5. This CDR3 is built from 14 residues. CDR3 nucleotides: TGTGCCAGCAGTGCGGGGGACAGGGGGTTCGAGCAGTACTTC. This sequence encodes CASSAGDRGFEQYF.

This rearrangement joins TRBV27 to TRBJ2-3; D unresolved. In germline, CDR1 is MNHEY, CDR2 SMNVEV (reference sequence). This CDR3 is built from 13 residues. CDR3 region: CVTLRWRTDTQYF. As DNA, the CDR3 is TGTGTCACGTTGAGGTGGAGAACAGATACGCAGTATTTT.

This chain links TRBV7-9 with TRBJ2-7; the D gene is possibly TRBD2 (6 bases). The germline V gene encodes CDR1 SEHNR and CDR2 FQNEAQ (reference sequence). CDR3 size: 14 residues. The V end lost 5 bases, the J end lost 2 bases, and 13 bases lay between the germline ends. The DNA for the CDR3 is TGTGCCAGCAGCAACCGGGACTCCCCCTACGAGCAGTACTTC. Its translation: CASSNRDSPYEQYF.

The chain couples TRBV7-6 to TRBJ2-2, with 7 bases aligning to TRBD1. The CDR3 sequence is 17 residues long. Germline CDR1 SGHVS, CDR2 FNYEAQ. V lost 3 bases and J lost 2; bases outside the gene matches: 9. This chain's CDR3 is CASSFSPDRANTGELFF. In DNA form, the CDR3 reads TGTGCCAGCAGCTTTTCCCCAGACAGGGCCAACACCGGGGAGCTGTTTTTT.

The genes are TRBV21-1 and TRBJ2-7. TRBV21-1 is reported as a pseudogene. The CDR3 is 15 amino acids. CDR3 sequence reads: CASSSTTDHSYEQYF. The CDR3 DNA follows: TGTGCCAGCAGCAGTACTACGGACCACTCCTACGAGCAGTACTTC.